The rows below give T cell receptor beta chains drawn from one sample of a study of blood T cell repertoires in COVID-19. Method: immunoSEQ multiplex PCR; TCRdb's copy keeps in-frame clones and lacks some. The sample lists about 250,000 clones; over 75% were seen once. The source material was PBMCs or T cells enriched from blood (not recorded which). Receptors originate from a man aged 40-49 years who had recovered from COVID-19. CDR3s include the opening cysteine and the closing phenylalanine or tryptophan. The order of the fields is D gene, clone size, J gene, V gene, CDR3 DNA, CDR3 protein. The D gene is left open where the match is weak. Size tells how often a clone was seen (once, few, many) or the class of an expanded clone, and some rows leave it out.

d_call: .; clone_size: .; j_call: TRBJ1-2; v_call: TRBV15; cdr3_nt: TGTGCCACCAGCGGCAGGGTGGGCTATGGCTACACCTTC; cdr3_aa: CATSGRVGYGYTF
d_call: TRBD1; clone_size: .; j_call: TRBJ1-2; v_call: TRBV7-7; cdr3_nt: TGTGCTAGGACTTTTAAGGGGGCGCAGGGCTATGGCTACACCTTC; cdr3_aa: CARTFKGAQGYGYTF
d_call: TRBD1; clone_size: .; j_call: TRBJ2-7; v_call: TRBV6-5; cdr3_nt: TGTGCCAGTTCTCTCGGGACAGGGGTCTACGAGCAGTACTTC; cdr3_aa: CASSLGTGVYEQYF
d_call: .; clone_size: .; j_call: TRBJ1-1; v_call: TRBV4-1; cdr3_nt: TGCGCCTCACAGCAGTATGCAGGGATTTCGAGAACTGAAGCTTTCTTT; cdr3_aa: CASQQYAGISRTEAFF
d_call: TRBD2; clone_size: .; j_call: TRBJ2-1; v_call: TRBV27; cdr3_nt: TGTGCCAGCAATTCGCCAGGGACTAGGGTGGATGAGCAGTTCTTC; cdr3_aa: CASNSPGTRVDEQFF
d_call: TRBD1; clone_size: once; j_call: TRBJ1-2; v_call: TRBV28; cdr3_nt: TGTGCCAGCGACCAAAGCGGGGACAGGGTTAGCTATGGCTACACCTTC; cdr3_aa: CASDQSGDRVSYGYTF
d_call: TRBD1; clone_size: .; j_call: TRBJ2-7; v_call: TRBV6-6; cdr3_nt: TGTGCCAGCAGTGGACAGGGATGGGAGCAGTACTTC; cdr3_aa: CASSGQGWEQYF
d_call: TRBD1; clone_size: .; j_call: TRBJ2-2; v_call: TRBV2; cdr3_nt: TGTGGGTCAGGGACAGTGACCGGGGAGCTGTTTTTT; cdr3_aa: CGSGTVTGELFF
d_call: TRBD2; clone_size: .; j_call: TRBJ2-1; v_call: TRBV19; cdr3_nt: TGTGCCAGTAGTGCCCAGCGGGGGGGCCAAGGTGAGCAGTTCTTC; cdr3_aa: CASSAQRGGQGEQFF
d_call: TRBD1; clone_size: .; j_call: TRBJ1-2; v_call: TRBV28; cdr3_nt: TGTGCCAGCAGTTTAATCAGGGGGAAAGGCTACACCTTC; cdr3_aa: CASSLIRGKGYTF
d_call: .; clone_size: few; j_call: TRBJ1-3; v_call: TRBV2; cdr3_nt: TGTGCCAGCACCAGGGAGGCTGGAAACACCATATATTTT; cdr3_aa: CASTREAGNTIYF
d_call: TRBD1; clone_size: .; j_call: TRBJ1-2; v_call: TRBV28; cdr3_nt: TGTGCCAGCAGGCACCGGGACAGGGGGCGGTATGGCTATGGCTACACCTTC; cdr3_aa: CASRHRDRGRYGYGYTF
d_call: TRBD1; clone_size: few; j_call: TRBJ2-7; v_call: TRBV6-2/TRBV6-3; cdr3_nt: TGTGCCAGCAGTACAGGGGGCTCGAGATACGAGCAGTACTTC; cdr3_aa: CASSTGGSRYEQYF
d_call: TRBD1; clone_size: .; j_call: TRBJ1-1; v_call: TRBV19; cdr3_nt: TGTGCCAGTACCCTGGGACAGGGGAACACTGAAGCTTTCTTT; cdr3_aa: CASTLGQGNTEAFF
d_call: .; clone_size: .; j_call: TRBJ2-2; v_call: TRBV2; cdr3_nt: TGTGCCAGCAGCCTGGGACACGCTAACACCGGGGAGCTGTTTTTT; cdr3_aa: CASSLGHANTGELFF
d_call: .; clone_size: .; j_call: TRBJ1-5; v_call: TRBV7-2; cdr3_nt: TGTGCCAGCAGCCTTACAGGGATGGGCAATCAGCCCCAGCATTTT; cdr3_aa: CASSLTGMGNQPQHF
d_call: .; clone_size: .; j_call: TRBJ1-5; v_call: TRBV28; cdr3_nt: TGTGCCAGCAGTCCGCCTCGGTGGTATCAGCCCCAGCATTTT; cdr3_aa: CASSPPRWYQPQHF
d_call: TRBD1; clone_size: once; j_call: TRBJ1-2; v_call: TRBV5-4; cdr3_nt: TGTGCCAGCAGCCAAAAACAGGGGAACTATGGCTACACCTTC; cdr3_aa: CASSQKQGNYGYTF
d_call: .; clone_size: few; j_call: TRBJ2-7; v_call: TRBV7-8; cdr3_nt: TGTGCCAGCAGCATTGGACTATCCTACGAGCAGTACTTC; cdr3_aa: CASSIGLSYEQYF